Shown below are 19 T cell receptor beta chains from a single sample sequenced in a study of cytomegalovirus exposure and HLA in healthy donors. The assay was immunoSEQ multiplex PCR, and TCRdb's table has in-frame clones only and misses some. The data hold some 150,000 clones, with 85% to 90% observed a single time. The source material was PBMCs. The receptors here all came from a woman aged 30 to 39 in good health and CMV-seropositive.

The chain has TRBV9 and TRBJ2-2, with 7 nucleotides matching TRBD2. Germline assignment: CDR1 SGDLS and CDR2 YYNGEE. The CDR3 contains 17 residues. V lost 0 bases and J lost 6; bases outside the gene matches: 11. CDR3: CASSVGFRAGSPGELFF. The CDR3 region has the DNA TGTGCCAGCAGCGTAGGGTTTCGAGCGGGGTCACCCGGGGAGCTGTTTTTT.

The rearrangement joins TRBV5-1 to TRBJ1-6; D gene uncertain. CDR3 size: 12 residues. V dropped 2 bases and J dropped 7 bases, with 4 bases sitting between them. Germline V gene data show CDR1 as SGHRS and CDR2 as YFSETQ. The CDR3: CASSLENSPLHF. Here the CDR3 DNA reads TGCGCCAGCAGCTTAGAGAATTCACCCCTCCACTTT.

The chain is built from TRBV28 and TRBJ2-7; the match to TRBD2 covers 8 bases. The V segment lost 3 bases and the J segment 6 bases; nucleotides outside the gene matches: 10. The CDR3 has 15 residues. Germline CDR1 is MDHEN and CDR2 is SYDVKM. CDR3 sequence: CASSLIGGGNPEQYF. CDR3 coding DNA: TGTGCCAGCAGTTTGATCGGGGGGGGGAACCCCGAGCAGTACTTC.

This clone came up once. The chain joins TRBV28 to TRBJ2-2; no firm D call. Trimming shortened V by 4 bases and J by 5 bases, and 8 bases separated the two germline ends. The length of the CDR3 is 13 residues. Looked up from germline, CDR1 is MDHEN and CDR2 is SYDVKM. In nucleotides, the CDR3 is TGTGCCAGCAGTTCACAGAGAACCGGGGAGCTGTTTTTT. Amino acids: CASSSQRTGELFF.

This clone was found once. The rearrangement uses TRBV25-1 and TRBJ1-2; no definite D call. Germline CDR1 is MGHDK and CDR2 is SYGVNS. Trimming took 8 bases from V and 0 from J, leaving 10 bases between them. The CDR3 is 13 amino acids. CDR3 DNA sequence: TGTGCCAGCCGTCGGGGAGCTAACTATGGCTACACCTTC. This codes for CASRRGANYGYTF.

The chain uses TRBV5-6 and TRBJ1-6, with 9 bases matching TRBD1. Trimming removed 2 bases from V and 8 bases from J; junction bases left unmatched: 14. From germline, CDR1 is SGHDT and CDR2 YYEEEE. The length of the CDR3 is 18 residues. CDR3 region: CASSLGPKGWTGDSPLHF. As DNA, the CDR3 is TGTGCCAGCAGCTTAGGCCCCAAAGGCTGGACAGGGGATTCACCCCTCCACTTT.

The rearrangement uses TRBV13 and TRBJ2-3, with a tentative D call TRBD2 (5 bases). Germline V gene lookup returns CDR1 PRHDT and CDR2 FYEKMQ (reference sequence). The V gene lost 5 bases and the J gene lost 6 bases, with 12 bases spanning the gap. This CDR3 contains 13 residues. CDR3 in DNA: TGTGCCAGCAGCCCCCAAGCGGTGGATACGCAGTATTTT. Protein sequence: CASSPQAVDTQYF.

Only a few counts were recorded for this clone. The V call is TRBV6-6, the J call TRBJ1-4, with 9 nucleotides matching TRBD1. Germline V gives CDR1 MNHNY, CDR2 SVGAGI (reference sequence). The CDR3 is 15 amino acids. Trimming removed 4 bases from V and 7 bases from J; junction bases left unmatched: 7. CDR3 protein: CASSFSQGAGEKLFF. CDR3 DNA sequence: TGTGCCAGCAGTTTTTCACAGGGGGCTGGTGAAAAACTGTTTTTT.

J is TRBJ2-5 and V is TRBV15, with TRBD2 matching 11 bases. Trimming cost V 0 bases and J 1 base; bases outside gene matches: 1. CDR3 size: 16 residues. Germline CDR1 and CDR2: LNHNV and YYDKDF (reference sequence). The CDR3 DNA reads as TGTGCCACCAGCAGAGAAACTAGCGGGGGCCAAGAGACCCAGTACTTC. Translation gives CATSRETSGGQETQYF.

This clone was counted once. V usage is TRBV29-1 and J usage is TRBJ2-6; D not resolved. CDR3 length: 13 residues. Germline assignment: CDR1 SQVTM and CDR2 ANQGSEA. V was cut by 5 bases and J by 4 bases, with 9 bases left in between. For the CDR3, the DNA is TGCAGCGTTCGACAAACCGGGGCCAACGTCCTGACTTTC. It specifies CSVRQTGANVLTF.

This clone was picked up one time. V and J are TRBV5-1 and TRBJ2-5; 9 bases align to TRBD2. The CDR3 runs 15 residues. Germline trimming cut 3 bases from V and 4 bases from J; bases unmatched to any gene: 7. Germline CDR1 is SGHRS and CDR2 is YFSETQ. This chain's CDR3 is CASSYGLARVETQYF. The CDR3 DNA reads as TGCGCCAGCAGCTATGGACTAGCGAGGGTAGAGACCCAGTACTTC.

The chain combines TRBV10-3 with TRBJ2-7; 8 nucleotides agree with TRBD2. CDR3 length: 12 amino acids. The V segment lost 10 bases and the J segment 3 bases; nucleotides outside the gene matches: 5. CDR1 is ENHRY, CDR2 SYGVKD, per germline. The CDR3 DNA reads as TGTGCCACCCGGACTAGCAGCTACGAGCAGTACTTC. As protein: CATRTSSYEQYF.

This rearrangement joins TRBV5-1 to TRBJ2-3; 9 nucleotides agree with TRBD1. Per the germline V gene, CDR1 is SGHRS and CDR2 is YFSETQ. The length of the CDR3 is 15 residues. Trimming took 4 bases from V and 1 from J; bases not matched to a gene: 4. The CDR3 region is CASSPRTGGTDTQYF. The CDR3 DNA sequence: TGCGCCAGCAGCCCGAGGACAGGGGGCACAGATACGCAGTATTTT.

The chain joins TRBV11-2 to TRBJ2-2; D not certain. V gave up 0 bases and J gave up 0 bases, with 11 bases separating them. This CDR3 has 17 residues. From germline, CDR1 is SGHAT and CDR2 FQNNGV. CDR3 loop: CASSLELASSNTGELFF. The CDR3 DNA sequence: TGTGCCAGCAGCTTAGAGCTCGCGTCGTCGAACACCGGGGAGCTGTTTTTT.

V and J are TRBV27 and TRBJ2-1; D uncertain. CDR1 and CDR2 (germline): MNHEY, SMNVEV (reference sequence). The CDR3 is made up of 12 amino acids. Trimming took 6 bases from V and 8 from J, leaving 11 bases between them. Written as DNA, the CDR3 is TGTGCCAGCAGCCGGGTTCGGGATGAGCAGTTCTTC. The encoded protein is CASSRVRDEQFF.

This clone was observed a handful of times. CDR3 residues: CASSRDRGQRETQYF. The CDR3 nucleotides read TGTGCCAGCAGTAGGGACAGGGGGCAGAGGGAGACCCAGTACTTC. The rearrangement uses TRBV6-1 and TRBJ2-5; 12 bases agree with TRBD1. Trimming at V came to 5 bases and at J to 5 bases, leaving 6 bases not matched to a gene. The germline gives CDR1 MNHNS, CDR2 SASEGT. There are 15 residues in the CDR3.

The chain joins TRBV5-6 to TRBJ2-3; TRBD2 is a possible D gene (6 bases). V lost 4 bases and J 5 bases, leaving 17 bases between the germline ends. The germline CDR1 and CDR2 sequences are SGHDT and YYEEEE. The CDR3 extends over 15 amino acids. The CDR3 DNA reads TGTGCCAGCAGCCCGGGACTGAGCCGCGGAGATACGCAGTATTTT. This codes for CASSPGLSRGDTQYF.

V and J are TRBV6-4 and TRBJ2-1; 12 bases are a match to TRBD2. The CDR3 is made up of 15 amino acids. V lost 2 bases and J lost 7; bases outside the gene matches: 3. In germline, CDR1 is MRHNA, CDR2 SNTAGT. CDR3 sequence: CASSDLGLAGNEQFF. CDR3 coding DNA: TGTGCCAGCAGTGACCTTGGACTAGCGGGAAATGAGCAGTTCTTC.

The chain employs TRBV10-3 and TRBJ2-1; 12 bases match TRBD2. CDR1 ENHRY and CDR2 SYGVKD come from the germline V gene. J lost 4 bases, V lost 11 bases, and 12 bases had no gene match. CDR3 length equals 16 residues. CDR3 coding DNA: TGTGCCTCCCCAGACCGGACTAGCGGGGCGTACAATGAGCAGTTCTTC. This encodes CASPDRTSGAYNEQFF.